The rows below give T cell receptor beta chains drawn from one sample of a study of metastatic and nonmetastatic thyroid tumors. MiXCR was used by TCRdb to re-call the PCR reads. The table has some 16,000 clones, around 13% seen once. The sequencing sample was made of blood. Every receptor here comes from a female donor with papillary thyroid cancer or a benign thyroid nodule (not recorded which). Some clones in this sample may be carry-over from other donors' samples. Each CDR3 is given with its conserved first and last residue. Fields, in order: CDR3 protein, CDR3 DNA, clone size, J gene, D gene, V gene. The D gene is left open where the match is weak. A clone size is listed for some rows: how often the clone was seen (once, few, many), or a class if it is expanded.

CDR3aa: CASSLVSSGSSYNEQFF; CDR3nt: TGTGCCAGCAGCTTAGTATCGTCGGGAAGCTCCTACAATGAGCAGTTCTTC; abundance: many; j_gene: TRBJ2-1; d_gene: -; v_gene: TRBV11-2
CDR3aa: CAILRPGSGINNEQFF; CDR3nt: TGTGCCATCCTTCGTCCAGGTAGCGGGATCAACAATGAGCAGTTCTTC; abundance: few; j_gene: TRBJ2-1; d_gene: TRBD2; v_gene: TRBV12-3/TRBV12-4
CDR3aa: CASSFRGAVRGPGANVLTF; CDR3nt: TGTGCCAGCAGCTTTCGAGGTGCGGTCCGGGGCCCTGGGGCCAACGTCCTGACTTTC; abundance: -; j_gene: TRBJ2-6; d_gene: -; v_gene: TRBV5-6
CDR3aa: CASSFDRGFGYTF; CDR3nt: TGTGCCAGTAGTTTCGACAGGGGCTTTGGCTACACCTTC; abundance: many; j_gene: TRBJ1-2; d_gene: TRBD1; v_gene: TRBV19
CDR3aa: CAISGDLSNQPQHF; CDR3nt: TGTGCCATCAGTGGGGATCTTAGCAATCAGCCCCAGCATTTT; abundance: many; j_gene: TRBJ1-5; d_gene: -; v_gene: TRBV10-3
CDR3aa: CASLSEVGGASQPQHF; CDR3nt: TGTGCCAGCTTGTCCGAGGTGGGGGGCGCGAGTCAGCCCCAGCATTTT; abundance: medium-sized; j_gene: TRBJ1-5; d_gene: -; v_gene: TRBV6-1
CDR3aa: CASSLAAGGWANEKLFF; CDR3nt: TGTGCCAGCAGCTTAGCAGCGGGGGGTTGGGCTAATGAAAAACTGTTTTTT; abundance: many; j_gene: TRBJ1-4; d_gene: -; v_gene: TRBV7-9
CDR3aa: CASSPTSGAGLHF; CDR3nt: TGTGCCAGTAGCCCGACTAGCGGGGCCGGTCTGCACTTC; abundance: many; j_gene: TRBJ2-7; d_gene: TRBD2; v_gene: TRBV19
CDR3aa: CARWEGDTQYF; CDR3nt: TGTGCCAGATGGGAGGGGGATACGCAGTATTTT; abundance: many; j_gene: TRBJ2-3; d_gene: TRBD2; v_gene: TRBV6-1
CDR3aa: CASSFTGLGVGYTF; CDR3nt: TGTGCCAGCAGCTTTACGGGACTAGGTGTTGGCTACACCTTC; abundance: many; j_gene: TRBJ1-2; d_gene: -; v_gene: TRBV7-2
CDR3aa: CASSLSKGVNTEAFF; CDR3nt: TGTGCCAGCAGCTTGTCCAAGGGAGTGAACACTGAAGCTTTCTTT; abundance: many; j_gene: TRBJ1-1; d_gene: -; v_gene: TRBV7-3
CDR3aa: CASSQAGGVVTVELFF; CDR3nt: TGTGCCAGCAGTCAAGCGGGGGGGGTCGTAACCGTTGAGCTGTTTTTT; abundance: -; j_gene: TRBJ2-2; d_gene: TRBD2; v_gene: TRBV28
CDR3aa: CASNPRTDGSYEQYF; CDR3nt: TGTGCCAGCAACCCCAGGACCGACGGCTCCTACGAGCAGTACTTC; abundance: medium-sized; j_gene: TRBJ2-7; d_gene: -; v_gene: TRBV28
CDR3aa: CATSDLKLGGKETQYF; CDR3nt: TGTGCCACCAGTGATTTGAAATTGGGCGGCAAAGAGACCCAGTACTTC; abundance: medium-sized; j_gene: TRBJ2-5; d_gene: -; v_gene: TRBV24-1
CDR3aa: CASSLDSPGELIF; CDR3nt: TGTGCCAGCAGCTTGGACAGTCCCGGGGAGTTGATTTTT; abundance: -; j_gene: TRBJ2-2; d_gene: -; v_gene: TRBV11-2
CDR3aa: CASSFGQGSTDTQYF; CDR3nt: TGTGCCAGCAGTTTTGGACAGGGGAGCACAGATACGCAGTATTTT; abundance: medium-sized; j_gene: TRBJ2-3; d_gene: TRBD1; v_gene: TRBV28
CDR3aa: CASSLAANTGELFF; CDR3nt: TGTGCCAGCAGCTTAGCGGCGAACACCGGGGAGCTGTTTTTT; abundance: many; j_gene: TRBJ2-2; d_gene: -; v_gene: TRBV7-2
CDR3aa: CASSVAASLSGNTIYF; CDR3nt: TGTGCCAGCAGCGTCGCCGCCTCACTCTCTGGAAACACCATATATTTT; abundance: many; j_gene: TRBJ1-3; d_gene: -; v_gene: TRBV9
CDR3aa: CASSFAQGGNQPQHF; CDR3nt: TGTGCCAGCAGTTTCGCGCAGGGTGGTAATCAGCCCCAGCATTTT; abundance: many; j_gene: TRBJ1-5; d_gene: -; v_gene: TRBV28
CDR3aa: CASSLMRGETQYF; CDR3nt: TGTGCCAGCAGCTTAATGAGGGGGGAGACCCAGTACTTC; abundance: many; j_gene: TRBJ2-5; d_gene: -; v_gene: TRBV7-3
CDR3aa: CASSVRGAGELFF; CDR3nt: TGTGCCAGCAGTGTTAGGGGCGCCGGGGAGCTGTTTTTT; abundance: -; j_gene: TRBJ2-2; d_gene: -; v_gene: TRBV2
CDR3aa: CASSPLDNEQFF; CDR3nt: TGTGCCAGTAGTCCCCTGGACAATGAGCAGTTCTTC; abundance: few; j_gene: TRBJ2-1; d_gene: -; v_gene: TRBV19
CDR3aa: CASSLWVGRKSSTDTQYF; CDR3nt: TGTGCCAGCAGCTTATGGGTGGGGCGTAAATCTAGCACAGATACGCAGTATTTT; abundance: few; j_gene: TRBJ2-3; d_gene: -; v_gene: TRBV11-2
CDR3aa: CAISLPGTNYGHTF; CDR3nt: TGTGCCATCAGTTTGCCAGGAACTAACTATGGCCACACCTTC; abundance: few; j_gene: TRBJ1-2; d_gene: -; v_gene: TRBV12-3/TRBV12-4
CDR3aa: CASTRTGGNQPQHF; CDR3nt: TGTGCCAGCACGAGGACAGGGGGGAATCAGCCCCAGCATTTT; abundance: few; j_gene: TRBJ1-5; d_gene: TRBD1; v_gene: TRBV15